This TCR beta chain is drawn from a study of blood T cell repertoires in COVID-19. For the study at large: PBMCs, B-cell-depleted T cells, or T cells provided the cDNA or gDNA that made up the material.

V was pared by 6 bases and J by 4 bases, with 10 bases of the junction left unmatched. The CDR3 covers 17 residues. Germline-derived CDR1 and CDR2 are KGHSH and LQKENI. The table lists this clone with a few counts. Original processing methods: Amplification of reference gene primers provided the estimated nucleated cell counts. Method: immunoSEQ multiplex PCR; TCRdb's copy keeps in-frame clones and lacks some. That table furnishes V, J and clone size, whereas the DNA furnished D and trimming. The repertoire holds tens of thousands of clones, around 88% seen once, with around 1.2% in the top ten. Participants, roughly 18 to 90 years old, spanned 24 US areas. Self-reported history from a screening survey and questionnaire set each donor's cohort.

The chain employs TRBV18 and TRBJ2-1, with 12 bases lining up with TRBD1. What was sequenced was PBMCs or T cells enriched from blood (not recorded which). The TCR was taken from a woman between 45 and 60 years old with acute COVID-19. CDR3 region: CASSIRDRGLGYNEQFF. The DNA for the CDR3 is TGTGCCAGCTCGATCCGGGACAGGGGGCTGGGTTACAATGAGCAGTTCTTC.